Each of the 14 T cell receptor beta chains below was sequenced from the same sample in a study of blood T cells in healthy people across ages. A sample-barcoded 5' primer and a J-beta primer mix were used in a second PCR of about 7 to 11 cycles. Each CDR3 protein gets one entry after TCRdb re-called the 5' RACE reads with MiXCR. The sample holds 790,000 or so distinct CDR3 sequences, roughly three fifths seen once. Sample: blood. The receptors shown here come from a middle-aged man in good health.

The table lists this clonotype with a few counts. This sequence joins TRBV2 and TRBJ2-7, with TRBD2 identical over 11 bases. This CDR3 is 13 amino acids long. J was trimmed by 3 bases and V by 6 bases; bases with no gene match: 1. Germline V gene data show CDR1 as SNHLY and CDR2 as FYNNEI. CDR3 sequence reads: CASRGLADYEQYF. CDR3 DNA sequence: TGTGCCAGCAGGGGACTAGCGGACTACGAGCAGTACTTC. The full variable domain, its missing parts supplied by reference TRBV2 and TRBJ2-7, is EPEVTQTPSHQVTQMGQEVILRCVPISNHLYFYWYRQILGQKVEFLVSFYNNEISEKSEIFDDQFSVERPDGSNFTLKIRSTKLEDSAMYFCASRGLADYEQYFGPGTRLTVT.

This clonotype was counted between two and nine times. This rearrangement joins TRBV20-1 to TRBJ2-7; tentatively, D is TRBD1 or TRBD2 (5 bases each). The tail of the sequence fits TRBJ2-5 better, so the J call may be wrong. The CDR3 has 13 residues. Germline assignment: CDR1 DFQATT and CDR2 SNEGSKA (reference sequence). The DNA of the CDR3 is TGCAGTGCCCAGAAGGGACCTCGAGAGACCCAGTACTTC. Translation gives CSAQKGPRETQYF.

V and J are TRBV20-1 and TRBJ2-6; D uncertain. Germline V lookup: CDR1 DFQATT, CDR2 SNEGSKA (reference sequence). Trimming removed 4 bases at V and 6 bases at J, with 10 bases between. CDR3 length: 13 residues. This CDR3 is CSAIVREANVLTF. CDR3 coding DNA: TGCAGTGCTATCGTCCGCGAGGCCAACGTCCTGACTTTC.

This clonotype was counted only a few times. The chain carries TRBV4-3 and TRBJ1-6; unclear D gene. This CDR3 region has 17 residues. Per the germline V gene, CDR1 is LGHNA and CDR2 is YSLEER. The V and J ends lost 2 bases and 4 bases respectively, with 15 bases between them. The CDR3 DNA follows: TGCGCCAGCAGCCAACGACACCCGGCCTTTTATAATTCACCCCTCCACTTT. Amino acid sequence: CASSQRHPAFYNSPLHF.

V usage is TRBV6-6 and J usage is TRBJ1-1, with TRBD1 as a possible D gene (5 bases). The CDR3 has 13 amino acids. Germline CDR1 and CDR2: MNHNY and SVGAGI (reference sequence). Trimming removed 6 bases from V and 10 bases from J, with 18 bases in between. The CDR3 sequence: CASRQSTAPGAFF. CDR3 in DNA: TGTGCCAGCAGGCAGTCGACAGCGCCAGGAGCTTTCTTT.

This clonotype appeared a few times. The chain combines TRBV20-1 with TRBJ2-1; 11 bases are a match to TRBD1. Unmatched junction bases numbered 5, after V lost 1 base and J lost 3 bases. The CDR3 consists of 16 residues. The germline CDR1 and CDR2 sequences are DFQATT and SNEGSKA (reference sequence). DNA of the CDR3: TGCAGTGCTAGAGGTCCGGGACAGGGGGGCTACAATGAGCAGTTCTTC. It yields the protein CSARGPGQGGYNEQFF.

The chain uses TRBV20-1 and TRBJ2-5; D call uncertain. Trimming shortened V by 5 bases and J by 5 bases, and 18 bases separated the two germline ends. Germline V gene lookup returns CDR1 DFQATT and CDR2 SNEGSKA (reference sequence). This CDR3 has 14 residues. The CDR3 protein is CSAYRAPVVETQYF. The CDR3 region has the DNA TGCAGTGCTTACCGGGCCCCGGTCGTCGAGACCCAGTACTTC.

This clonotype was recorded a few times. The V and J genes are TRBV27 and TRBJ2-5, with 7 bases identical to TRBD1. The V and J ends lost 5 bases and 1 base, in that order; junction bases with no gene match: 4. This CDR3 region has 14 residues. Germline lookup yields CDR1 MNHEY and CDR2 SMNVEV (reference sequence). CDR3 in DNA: TGTGCCAGCAGTCCGGGACAGTTCCAAGAGACCCAGTACTTC. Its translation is CASSPGQFQETQYF.

CDR3 sequence: CASSFTSGQADEQFF. DNA of the CDR3: TGTGCCAGCAGCTTCACCTCGGGACAGGCCGATGAGCAGTTCTTC. J is TRBJ2-1 and V is TRBV9; 8 bases are a match to TRBD1. CDR3 length equals 15 residues. Losses at the gene ends were 4 bases for V and 8 bases for J; bases not matched to a gene: 11. Germline CDR1 reads SGDLS; CDR2 reads YYNGEE. The full variable domain, completed using reference TRBV9 and TRBJ2-1, is DSGVTQTPKHLITATGQRVTLRCSPRSGDLSVYWYQQSLDQGLQFLIQYYNGEERAKGNILERFSAQQFPDLHSELNLSSLELGDSALYFCASSFTSGQADEQFFGPGTRLTVL.

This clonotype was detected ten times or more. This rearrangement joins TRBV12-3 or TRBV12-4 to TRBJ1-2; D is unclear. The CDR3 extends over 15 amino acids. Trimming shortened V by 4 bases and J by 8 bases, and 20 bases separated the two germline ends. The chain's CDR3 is CASSYDPLYPKGYTF. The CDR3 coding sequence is TGTGCCAGCAGTTATGACCCCCTTTATCCCAAGGGCTACACCTTC.

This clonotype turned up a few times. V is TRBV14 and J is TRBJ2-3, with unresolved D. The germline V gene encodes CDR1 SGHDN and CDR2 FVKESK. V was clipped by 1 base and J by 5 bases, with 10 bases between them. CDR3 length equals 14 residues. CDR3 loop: CASSQGRGRDTQYF. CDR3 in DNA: TGTGCCAGCAGCCAAGGGAGAGGTCGAGATACGCAGTATTTT.

The CDR3, as DNA: TGTGCCAGCAGCTTTGGTCTGGGAAGGGGAGGATATGGCTACACCTTC. As protein: CASSFGLGRGGYGYTF. The chain combines TRBV11-3 with TRBJ1-2; D may be TRBD1 (5 bases). The germline V gene has CDR1 SGHNT and CDR2 YENEEA. V dropped 3 bases and J dropped 5 bases, with 19 bases sitting between them. The CDR3 contains 16 residues. Using reference TRBV11-3 and TRBJ1-2 for the parts outside the CDR3, the full variable domain is EAGVVQSPRYKIIEKKQPVAFWCNPISGHNTLYWYLQNLGQGPELLIRYENEEAVDDSQLPKDRFSAERLKGVDSTLKIQPAELGDSAVYLCASSFGLGRGGYGYTFGSGTRLTVV.

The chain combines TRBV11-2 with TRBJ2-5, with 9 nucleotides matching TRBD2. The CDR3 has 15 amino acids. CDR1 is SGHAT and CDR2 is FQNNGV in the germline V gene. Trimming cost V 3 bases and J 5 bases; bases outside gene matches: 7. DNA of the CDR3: TGTGCCAGCAGCTTTAGCGCTAGCGGGGAGGAGACCCAGTACTTC. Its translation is CASSFSASGEETQYF.

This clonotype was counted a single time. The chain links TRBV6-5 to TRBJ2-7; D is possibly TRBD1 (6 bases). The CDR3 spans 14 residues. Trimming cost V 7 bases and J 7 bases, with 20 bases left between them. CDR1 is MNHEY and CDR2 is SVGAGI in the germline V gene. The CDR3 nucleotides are TGTGCCAGCAAAATGACAGGAGCCTACAATGAGCAGTACTTC. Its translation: CASKMTGAYNEQYF.